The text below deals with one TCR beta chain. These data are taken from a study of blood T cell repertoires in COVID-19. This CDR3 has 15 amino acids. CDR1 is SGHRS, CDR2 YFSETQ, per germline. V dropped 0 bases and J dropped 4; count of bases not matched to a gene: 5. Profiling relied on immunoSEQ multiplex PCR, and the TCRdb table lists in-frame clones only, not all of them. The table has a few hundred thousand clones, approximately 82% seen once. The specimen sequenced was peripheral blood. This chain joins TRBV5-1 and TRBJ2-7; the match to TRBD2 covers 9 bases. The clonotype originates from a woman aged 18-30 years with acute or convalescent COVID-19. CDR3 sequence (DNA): TGCGCCAGCAGCTTGGGACTAGCGGAGAGTTACGAGCAGTACTTC. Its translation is CASSLGLAESYEQYF. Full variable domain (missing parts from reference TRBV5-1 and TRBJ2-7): KAGVTQTPRYLIKTRGQQVTLSCSPISGHRSVSWYQQTPGQGLQFLFEYFSETQRNKGNFPGRFSGRQFSNSRSEMNVSTLELGDSALYLCASSLGLAESYEQYFGPGTRLTVT.